This TCR beta chain was identified during a study of blood T cell repertoires in COVID-19. Overall study context: Samples came from the United States, Italy and Spain, spanning acute and convalescent COVID-19.

Authors' data handling: Scientists estimated how many nucleated cells there were by amplifying reference gene primers. The assay was immunoSEQ multiplex PCR, and TCRdb's table has in-frame clones only and misses some. The V and J calls and clone size were taken over from that table, and D and trimming were inferred from the DNA. This table has 40,000 to 65,000 clones, approximately 84% appearing once. The germline V gene encodes CDR1 DFQATT and CDR2 SNEGSKA (reference sequence). Trimming cost V 3 bases and J 4 bases; bases outside gene matches: 10. This CDR3 spans 16 amino acids. This clone was picked up one time.

The sequence was collected from a human donor with active or convalescent COVID-19. The donor label of this sample is uncertain. Sequenced material: peripheral blood. V usage is TRBV20-1 and J usage is TRBJ2-3, with TRBD2 matching 10 bases. The CDR3 region has the DNA TGCAGTGCTAGTGATGCCGGGACTAGCGTTTCAGATACGCAGTATTTT. This sequence encodes CSASDAGTSVSDTQYF.